This T cell receptor beta chain was captured in a study of OX40 agonist ivuxolimab in advanced cancers. Looking at the study overall: It was ivuxolimab, an agonistic anti-OX40 (CD134) antibody, that patients were treated with.

Study-level points and caveats: On average, a greater number of expanded clones characterised CD8+ T cells relative to CD4+.

About this clone: The antigen is undetermined.

Generated by immunoSEQ multiplex PCR, the TCRdb table keeps only in-frame clones and is missing some. The sample lists 61,000 or so clones; roughly 84% were seen once. CDR1 is KGHSH, CDR2 LQKENI, per germline. CDR3 size: 15 residues. V dropped 1 base and J dropped 8; count of bases not matched to a gene: 4. The chain recombines TRBV18 with TRBJ1-6; 8 nucleotides line up with TRBD1. The sequence was collected from an adult with an advanced solid tumor such as melanoma, head and neck, liver or kidney cancer. The material was CD4+ or CD8+ T cells sorted from blood, obtained in a trial of the OX40 agonist ivuxolimab. This CDR3 is CASSPQTGEDSPLHF. As DNA, the CDR3 is TGTGCCAGCTCACCACAGACAGGGGAAGATTCACCCCTCCACTTT.